Presented here are 29 T cell receptor beta chains from one specimen sequenced in a study of shared clonotypes between healthy human individuals. Sequencing used immunoSEQ multiplex PCR; TCRdb keeps in-frame clones, though not all of them. The table lists millions of clones, 85% to 95% of them singletons. Naive CD8 cells were CD45RO-negative, positively selected for CCR7, excluding terminally differentiated effector memory CD45RA+ cells. Sequences were obtained from naive CD8+ T cells from PBMCs. The origin of the receptors is a man aged 18 to 35 in good health. Some clones in this sample may be carry-over from other donors' samples.

The chain couples TRBV7-9 to TRBJ2-3; TRBD2 agrees at 8 bases. The CDR3 spans 16 residues. V lost 2 bases and J lost 3; bases outside the gene matches: 7. Germline loops: CDR1 SEHNR, CDR2 FQNEAQ (reference sequence). CDR3 sequence (DNA): TGTGCCAGCAGCTTAACTAGCGGCTTAAGTACAGATACGCAGTATTTT. This encodes CASSLTSGLSTDTQYF.

Turning to this clone: Germline and junction disagree at one end, which may indicate a read error. The rearrangement joins TRBV6-5 to TRBJ2-1, with D possibly TRBD2 on 5 matching bases. CDR1 and CDR2 from the germline V gene are MNHEY and SVGAGI. CDR3 length equals 15 residues. CDR3 protein: CATSRSGAPYNEQFF. In DNA, the CDR3 is TGTGCCACCAGTAGAAGCGGAGCCCCTTATAATGAGCAGTTCTTC.

This clone was seen a single time. This sample also contains other DNA sequences that code for the same CDR3. The chain carries TRBV27 and TRBJ2-3; D is undetermined. This CDR3 contains 13 residues. Germline values: CDR1 MNHEY, CDR2 SMNVEV (reference sequence). In DNA, the CDR3 is TGTGCTATCCGTCTTGGTGGCACAGATACGCAGTATTTT. Translated: CAIRLGGTDTQYF.

This chain joins TRBV11-2 and TRBJ2-7, with D possibly being TRBD2 (5 bases). The CDR3 runs 16 residues. Trimming took 0 bases from V and 2 from J, leaving 14 bases between them. Germline V CDR1 and CDR2: SGHAT, FQNNGV. The CDR3 region is CASSLDDEGEAYEQYF. The CDR3 DNA is TGTGCCAGCAGCTTAGATGATGAGGGAGAGGCCTACGAGCAGTACTTC.

This clone occurred once. The rearrangement links TRBV5-4 to TRBJ2-3; 7 bases map to TRBD2. The CDR3 consists of 15 residues. CDR1 is SGHNT and CDR2 is YYREEE in the germline V gene (reference sequence). J lost 3 bases, V lost 2 bases, and 6 bases had no gene match. The CDR3 nucleotides read TGTGCCAGCAGCTTTCGTGGCGGGAGTACAGATACGCAGTATTTT. Amino acid sequence: CASSFRGGSTDTQYF.

The chain recombines TRBV6-4 with TRBJ2-1; the match to TRBD2 covers 12 bases. Trimming cost V 3 bases and J 7 bases; bases outside gene matches: 7. CDR3 length: 16 amino acids. Germline V gives CDR1 MRHNA, CDR2 SNTAGT. The CDR3 loop is CASSEASGRASNEQFF. CDR3 DNA: TGTGCCAGCAGTGAGGCTAGCGGGAGGGCCAGTAATGAGCAGTTCTTC.

In DNA, the CDR3 is TGTGCCAGCAGCCCAGGGGGTGTAAGGAGGCCGACCTACGAGCAGTACTTC. Its translation is CASSPGGVRRPTYEQYF. This chain connects TRBV7-9 to TRBJ2-7; 7 bases agree with TRBD1. The CDR3 totals 17 residues. V lost 5 bases to trimming and J lost 2 bases; unmatched junction nucleotides: 15. Germline-derived CDR1 and CDR2 are SEHNR and FQNEAQ (reference sequence).

The chain combines TRBV5-1 with TRBJ2-1, with TRBD1 matching over 11 bases. Germline trimming cut 3 bases from V and 3 bases from J; bases unmatched to any gene: 5. The CDR3 has 16 residues. Germline V gene data show CDR1 as SGHRS and CDR2 as YFSETQ. CDR3 residues: CASSSLGTGGYNEQFF. DNA of the CDR3: TGCGCCAGCAGCTCTCTCGGGACAGGGGGCTACAATGAGCAGTTCTTC.

V is TRBV6-1 and J is TRBJ1-2; possible D gene TRBD1, 6 bases. Germline V lookup: CDR1 MNHNS, CDR2 SASEGT. Trimming took 7 bases from V and 0 from J, leaving 15 bases between them. The CDR3 has 15 amino acids. The CDR3 sequence is CASIQGPPSNYGYTF. In DNA, the CDR3 is TGTGCCAGCATACAGGGACCACCCTCTAACTATGGCTACACCTTC.

This rearrangement joins TRBV28 to TRBJ2-7; D is tentatively TRBD1 or TRBD2 (6 bases each). Germline V gene lookup returns CDR1 MDHEN and CDR2 SYDVKM. The CDR3 runs to 15 residues. Trimming shortened V by 10 bases and J by 4 bases, and 23 bases separated the two germline ends. CDR3 protein: CATAFQGGLMYEQYF. As DNA, the CDR3 is TGTGCCACCGCCTTCCAAGGGGGACTTATGTACGAGCAGTACTTC.

The genes are TRBV6-5 and TRBJ2-1; TRBD2 matches at 11 bases. V lost 5 bases, J lost 5 bases, and 5 bases stayed unmatched. Germline V gives CDR1 MNHEY, CDR2 SVGAGI. CDR3 length: 15 residues. CDR3 nucleotides: TGTGCCAGCAGTCAACTAGCGGGAGCTGACAATGAGCAGTTCTTC. Encoded protein: CASSQLAGADNEQFF.

This chain joins TRBV10-2 and TRBJ2-2; D not certain. Germline V lookup: CDR1 WSHSY, CDR2 SAAADI. Trimming stripped 6 bases from V and 6 bases from J, with 11 bases between. This CDR3 has 13 amino acids. CDR3 residues: CASRDMDAGELFF. CDR3 nucleotide sequence: TGCGCCAGCAGAGACATGGACGCCGGGGAGCTGTTTTTT.

The chain carries TRBV4-1 and TRBJ2-7; tentatively, D is TRBD1 or TRBD2 (5 bases each). Germline V gene lookup returns CDR1 MGHRA and CDR2 YSYEKL. The CDR3 totals 14 residues. V shed 1 base and J shed 5 bases, with 12 bases lying between them. As DNA, the CDR3 is TGCGCCAGCAGCCAAGTCGGGGTGGGGGACGAGCAGTACTTC. Encoded protein: CASSQVGVGDEQYF.

The V and J genes are TRBV10-2 and TRBJ2-7; 7 nucleotides line up with TRBD1. Germline V gene sequence: CDR1 WSHSY, CDR2 SAAADI. The CDR3 loop spans 14 amino acids. With 7 bases clipped from V and 3 bases from J, the junction kept 9 bases outside the gene matches. The CDR3 region has the DNA TGCGCCAGCAAATCGACAGGGACCGTCTACGAGCAGTACTTC. Translation gives CASKSTGTVYEQYF.

This clone has only one observation. The rearrangement uses TRBV5-6 and TRBJ2-2; D ambiguous. In germline, CDR1 is SGHDT, CDR2 YYEEEE. The CDR3 is 12 amino acids. Trimming pared 2 bases from V and 5 bases from J, leaving 4 bases between. The CDR3 coding sequence is TGTGCCAGCAGCTTATGGACCGGGGAGCTGTTTTTT. It encodes CASSLWTGELFF.

The chain links TRBV7-3 to TRBJ2-6; D call uncertain. The V gene lost 2 bases and the J gene lost 4 bases, with 9 bases spanning the gap. Germline V gene lookup returns CDR1 SGHTA and CDR2 FQGTGA. The CDR3 covers 15 residues. CDR3 region: CASSLSGSGANVLTF. DNA for the CDR3: TGTGCCAGCAGCTTATCCGGGTCGGGGGCCAACGTCCTGACTTTC. The variable domain in full, with the rest retrieved from reference TRBV7-3 and TRBJ2-6, is GAGVSQTPSNKVTEKGKYVELRCDPISGHTALYWYRQSLGQGPEFLIYFQGTGAADDSGLPNDRFFAVRPEGSVSTLKIQRTERGDSAVYLCASSLSGSGANVLTFGAGSRLTVL.

This chain joins TRBV29-1 and TRBJ1-1; no clear D gene. Between the trimmed V and J ends, which lost 7 bases and 0 bases, there was a span of 9 bases. This CDR3 comprises 12 residues. Germline V CDR1 and CDR2: SQVTM, ANQGSEA. This chain's CDR3 is CSGVTVNTEAFF. In DNA form, the CDR3 reads TGCAGCGGGGTCACAGTGAACACTGAAGCTTTCTTT.

The chain recombines TRBV28 with TRBJ2-7; D is perhaps TRBD1 (5 bases). The CDR3 is 15 amino acids. Germline V gives CDR1 MDHEN, CDR2 SYDVKM. V was pared by 6 bases and J by 0 bases, with 15 bases between. CDR3 loop: CASRYQRGFSYEQYF. In DNA, the CDR3 is TGTGCCAGCAGATACCAAAGGGGTTTCTCCTACGAGCAGTACTTC.

J is TRBJ2-1 and V is TRBV28; 12 bases line up with TRBD1. With 4 bases clipped from V and 6 bases from J, the junction kept 13 bases outside the gene matches. CDR1 MDHEN and CDR2 SYDVKM come from the germline V gene. The CDR3 has 18 amino acids. The CDR3 sequence is CASSSGTGGRFRANEQFF. In nucleotides, the CDR3 is TGTGCCAGCAGTTCCGGGACAGGGGGCAGATTTAGGGCCAATGAGCAGTTCTTC.

Only one count was recorded for this clone. The chain links TRBV7-6 to TRBJ2-1; 9 bases align to TRBD2. Germline V CDR1 and CDR2: SGHVS, FNYEAQ. After removal of 3 bases from V and 1 base from J, the junction contained 7 bases not matched to a gene. CDR3 length: 17 amino acids. The CDR3 loop is CASSFPPAGGSYNEQFF. The CDR3 DNA sequence: TGTGCCAGCAGCTTCCCTCCAGCGGGGGGTTCCTACAATGAGCAGTTCTTC.

V is TRBV27 and J is TRBJ2-1, with D perhaps TRBD1 (6 bases). Trimming stripped 4 bases from V and 2 bases from J, with 12 bases between. The V gene's germline CDR1 is MNHEY and CDR2 SMNVEV (reference sequence). The CDR3 covers 15 residues. The CDR3 bases are TGTGCCAGCAGTTCCACGGGACATGCCTACAATGAGCAGTTCTTC. This codes for CASSSTGHAYNEQFF.

The genes are TRBV19 and TRBJ1-5; 9 bases fit TRBD1. Trimming cost V 6 bases and J 6 bases; bases outside gene matches: 6. Germline assignment: CDR1 LNHDA and CDR2 SQIVND (reference sequence). This CDR3 has 14 residues. Here the CDR3 DNA reads TGTGCCAGTAGACCCGGGACAGGGATTCAGCCCCAGCATTTT. This sequence encodes CASRPGTGIQPQHF.

The chain links TRBV10-3 to TRBJ1-2; D ambiguous. The CDR3 is 16 residues long. Germline V CDR1 and CDR2: ENHRY, SYGVKD. Deletions cut 3 bases from V and 1 base from J, with 15 bases between. In DNA form, the CDR3 reads TGTGCCATCAGTGACCCAATAGCCAATGATAACTATGGCTACACCTTC. Translation: CAISDPIANDNYGYTF.

The V and J genes are TRBV29-1 and TRBJ2-1; possibly TRBD1 or TRBD2 for D (5 bases each). Germline-derived CDR1 and CDR2 are SQVTM and ANQGSEA. The CDR3 runs to 13 residues. V was clipped by 4 bases and J by 4 bases, with 11 bases between them. The CDR3 protein is CSVVDGTYNEQFF. The CDR3 DNA reads TGCAGCGTTGTTGACGGGACGTACAATGAGCAGTTCTTC.

The rearrangement uses TRBV6-5 and TRBJ2-1; no firm D call. V shed 6 bases and J shed 4 bases, with 4 bases lying between them. Germline V CDR1 and CDR2: MNHEY, SVGAGI. The CDR3 totals 11 residues. The CDR3 DNA is TGTGCCAGCAGGGTTTACAATGAGCAGTTCTTC. Amino acid sequence: CASRVYNEQFF.

The chain joins TRBV6-1 to TRBJ2-7; TRBD1 matches 8 bases. Trimming took 2 bases from V and 3 from J; bases not matched to a gene: 9. Germline V CDR1 and CDR2: MNHNS, SASEGT. The CDR3 spans 16 residues. The CDR3 region is CASSEYGTGKHYEQYF. The DNA for the CDR3 is TGTGCCAGCAGTGAATATGGGACAGGAAAACACTACGAGCAGTACTTC.

The CDR3 loop reads CASRNRGINTEAFF. DNA of the CDR3: TGTGCCAGTAGGAACAGGGGTATAAACACTGAAGCTTTCTTT. The chain couples TRBV19 to TRBJ1-1, with TRBD1 matching over 7 bases. V was clipped by 6 bases and J by 2 bases; unmatched bases: 6. Germline CDR1 is LNHDA and CDR2 is SQIVND (reference sequence). The CDR3 sequence is 14 residues long.

The chain uses TRBV4-1 and TRBJ2-3; D is unclear. Germline lookup yields CDR1 MGHRA and CDR2 YSYEKL. Trimming took off 7 bases at V and 0 bases at J, with 20 bases between the two ends. This CDR3 is built from 17 residues. The CDR3 protein is CASKMHSGYSSTDTQYF. In DNA, the CDR3 is TGCGCCAGCAAAATGCACTCCGGCTATTCTAGCACAGATACGCAGTATTTT.

This clone was recorded only once. The chain employs TRBV28 and TRBJ2-7; possible D gene TRBD1, 5 bases. Germline-derived CDR1 and CDR2 are MDHEN and SYDVKM. V lost 4 bases to trimming and J lost 3 bases, with 7 bases between them. The CDR3 consists of 12 residues. For the CDR3, the DNA is TGTGCCAGCAGTTCAGGGTTCTACGAGCAGTACTTC. It yields the protein CASSSGFYEQYF.